This T cell receptor (beta chain) was identified during a study of cytomegalovirus exposure and HLA in healthy donors. Findings of the study overall: CMV serostatus was the only immune exposure information that was available. Later analysis demonstrated an association between a missense DCLRE1C variant and TCR beta V- and J-gene trimming. The dataset shows that most TCR sequences were rare, while some public TCRs occurred in many donors.

To note about this clone: Its antigen is not known.

Germline V gene sequence: CDR1 MNHEY, CDR2 SMNVEV (reference sequence). The CDR3 length is 15 residues. With V trimmed by 0 bases and J by 4 bases, 2 bases remained unmatched. PCR employed 60 Vbeta and 13 Jbeta primers. Data came from immunoSEQ multiplex PCR; TCRdb stores just in-frame clones and leaves some out. The sample has 45,000 to 75,000 clones, 70% seen once. This receptor was taken from an older woman in good health and CMV-seropositive. The genes are TRBV27 and TRBJ1-5, with 8 positions matching TRBD1. The sample comprised PBMCs. This CDR3 reads CASSLSGQGNQPQHF. In DNA, the CDR3 is TGTGCCAGCAGTTTATCAGGACAGGGAAATCAGCCCCAGCATTTT.